These T cell receptor beta chains were read from a single sample in a study of CXCR3-negative and CXCR3-positive naive CD8 T cells. TCRdb reprocessed the 5' RACE reads and stores each CDR3 protein as one record, lacking DNA. The sample has 70,000 to 95,000 distinct CDR3 sequences, and its top ten clones hold around 1.8%. Sequencing was done on a sample of naive CXCR3- CD8+ T cells from blood. Source of these receptors: a human donor in good health. Some clones in this sample may be carry-over from other donors' samples. CDR3s include the opening cysteine and the closing phenylalanine or tryptophan. Fields, in order: V gene, CDR3 length, J gene, CDR3 protein.

>TRBV7-3|12|TRBJ2-1
CASSPDSNEQFF
>TRBV4-3|15|TRBJ2-6
CASSQLGSGANVLTF
>TRBV4-3|15|TRBJ2-7
CASSQTVQGVGEQYF
>TRBV7-3|18|TRBJ2-1
CASSLLPPAAGGSNEQFF
>TRBV15|15|TRBJ2-3
CATSLRRDSTDTQYF
>TRBV2|16|TRBJ2-5
CASSDPAGGTKETQYF
>TRBV29-1|11|TRBJ1-2
CSVDNDSGYTF
>TRBV27|13|TRBJ2-7
CASSLVGIHEQYF
>TRBV7-8|17|TRBJ1-2
CASSPPWTGRANYGYTF
>TRBV7-6|13|TRBJ1-1
CASSTEVNTEAFF
>TRBV20-1|15|TRBJ1-4
CSAASDRPTNEKLFF
>TRBV21-1|14|TRBJ2-1
CASTGTPSKVEQFF
>TRBV29-1|13|TRBJ1-1
CSVEDGIGAEAFF
>TRBV20-1|15|TRBJ1-5
CSVSPGTGGHQPQHF
>TRBV29-1|15|TRBJ2-1
CSVEGTSDTYNEQFF
>TRBV28|16|TRBJ1-6
CASSSPGQGRNSPLHF
>TRBV5-1|14|TRBJ2-7
CASSLVGGLYEQYF
>TRBV29-1|12|TRBJ2-7
CSVLAGVSEQYF
>TRBV5-5|15|TRBJ2-1
CASSPVVGSYNEQFF
>TRBV19|13|TRBJ2-1
CAKKLVTGNEQFF
>TRBV3-1|15|TRBJ2-7
CASSHRPLGIYEQYF
>TRBV28|14|TRBJ1-1
CASSLPQGYTEAFF
>TRBV7-8|15|TRBJ2-1
CASSYISGGANEQFF
>TRBV12-3/TRBV12-4|16|TRBJ2-1
CASSLALRGGGNEQFF
>TRBV28|13|TRBJ2-7
CASSLSSGVEQYF
>TRBV3-1|20|TRBJ2-2
CASSQTPGLAGRGNTGELFF
>TRBV12-3/TRBV12-4|13|TRBJ1-2
CASTADKRGGYTF
>TRBV5-1|13|TRBJ2-7
CASSFSGVYEQYF
>TRBV7-2|18|TRBJ2-3
CASSLGSSGWLSTDTQYF
>TRBV19|13|TRBJ2-3
CASSRQFTDTQYF
>TRBV5-1|15|TRBJ2-7
CASRLPGSSPGEQYF
>TRBV25-1|16|TRBJ2-7
CASSPPVGTSHYEQYF
>TRBV4-1|17|TRBJ2-1
CASSQEGAGGDYNEQFF
>TRBV28|14|TRBJ2-1
CASSLGGRDNEQFF
>TRBV5-5|15|TRBJ2-7
CASSSFGGSSYEQYF
>TRBV4-1|14|TRBJ2-7
CASSQEMYRGEQYF
>TRBV5-1|15|TRBJ2-3
CASSLDRTVSDTQYF
>TRBV25-1|13|TRBJ2-7
CASTYGLAGEQYF
>TRBV29-1|12|TRBJ1-2
CSVPGNFYGYTF
>TRBV6-2/TRBV6-3|13|TRBJ2-7
CASSNIGGYEQYF
>TRBV7-3|14|TRBJ2-7
CASSPGLAGSEQYF
>TRBV5-1|19|TRBJ2-1
CASSGSRDRGGSSYNEQFF
>TRBV21-1|15|TRBJ2-3
CASSIETEYTDTQYF
>TRBV29-1|13|TRBJ2-7
CSVETGRINEQYF